The rows below give T cell receptor beta chains drawn from one sample of a study of cytomegalovirus exposure and HLA in healthy donors. The protocol was immunoSEQ multiplex PCR, while the TCRdb copy is restricted to in-frame clones and leaves out a portion. This sample has under 150,000 clones, with about 85% found just once. Sample: PBMCs. The receptors were gathered from a boy between 2 and 10 years old in good health and CMV-seronegative. Both conserved end residues are part of each CDR3. The D gene is left open where the match is weak. Not all rows give a size; the values are once, few, many and, for expanded clones, a class.

-,TRBJ2-5,-,TRBV28,CASSPSGVLETQYF,TGTGCCAGCAGCCCATCGGGGGTCCTAGAGACCCAGTACTTC
-,TRBJ2-6,-,TRBV5-6,CASSRLITAELSGANVLTF,TGTGCCAGCTCGCGACTCATAACCGCCGAGCTCTCTGGGGCCAACGTCCTGACTTTC
-,TRBJ2-7,-,TRBV27,CASSSPRKRHEQYF,TGTGCCAGCAGTTCCCCCCGAAAGCGGCACGAGCAGTACTTC
-,TRBJ2-1,once,TRBV2,CASSELVGGRNYAEQFF,TGTGCCAGCAGTGAACTTGTGGGGGGACGGAACTACGCGGAGCAGTTCTTC
TRBD1,TRBJ2-1,-,TRBV4-2,CASSQVISGRDRGGEQFF,TGTGCCAGCAGCCAAGTAATCTCCGGCCGGGACAGAGGCGGTGAGCAGTTCTTC
-,TRBJ2-3,-,TRBV5-4,CASSSGSSTDTQYF,TGTGCCAGCAGTTCGGGATCTAGCACAGATACGCAGTATTTT
-,TRBJ2-7,-,TRBV4-2,CASSQGVATTLEQYF,TGTGCCAGCAGCCAAGGGGTGGCGACTACCCTCGAGCAGTACTTC
TRBD1,TRBJ2-1,-,TRBV27,CASSHRGPGQFF,TGTGCCAGCAGCCACAGGGGCCCGGGGCAGTTCTTC
TRBD1,TRBJ1-2,-,TRBV6-4,CASSAGTGIGYTF,TGTGCCAGCAGTGCCGGGACAGGGATTGGCTACACCTTC
TRBD2,TRBJ2-4,-,TRBV5-1,CASSEGTSGGLAKNIQYF,TGCGCCAGCAGCGAGGGGACTAGCGGGGGTCTAGCCAAAAACATTCAGTACTTC
TRBD2,TRBJ2-3,-,TRBV14,CASSQSLGRGNTDTQYF,TGTGCCAGCAGCCAAAGCCTCGGGAGGGGGAACACAGATACGCAGTATTTT
-,TRBJ1-4,-,TRBV7-2,CASSASRTTSQAVGEKLFF,TGTGCCAGCAGCGCATCGAGAACCACTTCTCAGGCTGTAGGTGAAAAACTGTTTTTT
-,TRBJ2-6,-,TRBV6-5,CASSEISGANVLTF,TGTGCCAGCAGTGAAATCAGTGGGGCCAACGTCCTGACTTTC
TRBD1,TRBJ1-2,-,TRBV27,CASSPGTGIYGYTF,TGTGCCAGCAGTCCCGGGACAGGGATCTATGGCTACACCTTC
TRBD1,TRBJ1-5,-,TRBV11-2,CASSFGDRGSVTQHF,TGTGCCAGCAGCTTCGGGGACAGGGGATCCGTGACCCAGCATTTT
-,TRBJ2-1,-,TRBV14,CASSQSGYEQFF,TGTGCCAGCAGCCAATCCGGGTATGAGCAGTTCTTC
TRBD2,TRBJ2-1,-,TRBV29-1,CSVEDLAGGPNEQFF,TGCAGCGTTGAAGATCTAGCGGGAGGCCCAAATGAGCAGTTCTTC
-,TRBJ2-1,-,TRBV11-2,CASSLSFSQRTQKRDEQFF,TGTGCCAGCAGCTTATCTTTTAGTCAACGGACCCAAAAGCGGGATGAGCAGTTCTTC
-,TRBJ2-3,-,TRBV7-9,CASSPRSPDTQYF,TGTGCCAGCAGCCCCCGTTCCCCAGATACGCAGTATTTT
TRBD1,TRBJ2-2,-,TRBV5-8,CASSLDRGSGELFF,TGTGCCAGCAGCTTGGACAGGGGGTCCGGGGAGCTGTTTTTT
-,TRBJ1-1,-,TRBV5-4,CASSVGGLTNTEAFF,TGTGCCAGCAGCGTGGGAGGACTGACGAACACTGAAGCTTTCTTT
-,TRBJ2-5,-,TRBV5-1,CASSSGGVQETQYF,TGCGCCAGCAGCTCCGGAGGCGTCCAAGAGACCCAGTACTTC
-,TRBJ1-1,-,TRBV5-1,CASSPVLQGGTEAFF,TGCGCCAGCAGCCCCGTTTTGCAGGGAGGAACTGAAGCTTTCTTT
-,TRBJ2-7,-,TRBV18,CASSPRRGYEQYF,TGTGCCAGCTCACCTCGAAGGGGCTACGAGCAGTACTTC
-,TRBJ1-2,-,TRBV19,CASGRQARSGYTF,TGTGCCAGTGGGAGACAGGCTCGGTCGGGCTACACCTTC
TRBD2,TRBJ2-7,-,TRBV7-9,CSSSFDTGTSAYEQYF,TGTTCCAGCAGCTTTGACACCGGGACTAGTGCCTACGAGCAGTACTTC
TRBD2,TRBJ2-1,-,TRBV7-3,CASSSGTSGSREQFF,TGTGCCAGCAGCTCTGGGACTAGCGGGAGCCGAGAGCAGTTCTTC
TRBD1,TRBJ2-3,-,TRBV7-9,CASSSDRETTDTQYF,TGTGCCAGCAGCTCGGACAGGGAAACCACAGATACGCAGTATTTT
-,TRBJ2-7,-,TRBV25-1,CASSDRDYEQYF,TGTGCCAGCAGTGACAGGGACTACGAGCAGTACTTC
-,TRBJ1-1,-,TRBV5-1,CASSLQGATEAFF,TGCGCCAGCAGCTTACAGGGTGCCACTGAAGCTTTCTTT
TRBD1,TRBJ1-2,-,TRBV5-1,CASNKAQGAIYGYTF,TGCGCCAGCAACAAGGCCCAGGGGGCCATCTATGGCTACACCTTC
-,TRBJ2-1,-,TRBV5-1,CASSLALREQFF,TGCGCCAGCAGCTTGGCACTTCGGGAGCAGTTCTTC
-,TRBJ2-7,-,TRBV7-9,CASSFGTYEQYF,TGTGCCAGCAGCTTCGGGACATACGAGCAGTACTTC
-,TRBJ1-3,once,TRBV4-2,CASSQVQGNTIYF,TGTGCCAGCAGCCAAGTTCAGGGAAACACCATATATTTT
TRBD2,TRBJ2-3,-,TRBV27,CASSLLAGGSTDTQYF,TGTGCCAGCAGTCTATTAGCGGGAGGAAGCACAGATACGCAGTATTTT
-,TRBJ2-2,once,TRBV27,CASSRRGRDTGELFF,TGTGCCAGCAGTCGGAGGGGGCGGGACACCGGGGAGCTGTTTTTT
-,TRBJ1-6,-,TRBV25-1,CASSEYRGQKPYNSPLHF,TGTGCCAGCAGTGAATATAGAGGACAAAAGCCATATAATTCACCCCTCCACTTT
-,TRBJ1-2,-,TRBV5-5,CASSLGGQRLVWDTF,TGTGCCAGCAGCTTGGGAGGGCAGAGGCTCGTATGGGACACCTTC
-,TRBJ2-2,-,TRBV5-4,CASSGPPIHNAGELFF,TGTGCCAGCAGCGGTCCCCCCATCCACAACGCCGGGGAGCTGTTTTTT
-,TRBJ2-3,-,TRBV5-5,CASSLWTAKNTQYF,TGTGCCAGCAGCTTGTGGACAGCCAAAAATACGCAGTATTTT
-,TRBJ1-1,-,TRBV6-5,CASSLAMPSNTEAFF,TGTGCCAGCAGCCTCGCTATGCCCTCGAACACTGAAGCTTTCTTT
TRBD2,TRBJ2-7,once,TRBV7-6,CASSLTAGLAGYEQYF,TGTGCCAGCAGCTTAACGGCGGGACTAGCGGGTTACGAGCAGTACTTC
TRBD2,TRBJ2-1,-,TRBV27,CASSLSASGYNEQFF,TGTGCCAGCAGTTTATCCGCTAGCGGGTACAATGAGCAGTTCTTC
TRBD2,TRBJ2-7,-,TRBV6-5,CASSTGLGYEQYF,TGTGCCAGCAGCACAGGACTAGGCTACGAGCAGTACTTC
-,TRBJ2-1,-,TRBV4-2,CASSQADEQFF,TGTGCCAGCAGCCAAGCTGATGAGCAGTTCTTC
-,TRBJ1-5,-,TRBV18,CASSPQGNQPQHF,TGTGCCAGCTCACCCCAGGGCAATCAGCCCCAGCATTTT
-,TRBJ2-3,-,TRBV5-1,CASSSGDTDTQYF,TGCGCCAGCAGCTCCGGAGACACAGATACGCAGTATTTT
TRBD1,TRBJ1-5,-,TRBV19,CASSTGQGRTQHF,TGTGCCAGTAGTACAGGACAGGGAAGGACCCAGCATTTT
-,TRBJ1-5,-,TRBV5-1,CASSRDYNQPQHF,TGCGCCAGCAGCAGGGACTACAATCAGCCCCAGCATTTT
TRBD1,TRBJ1-4,-,TRBV6-6,CASSYRDRVEKLFF,TGTGCCAGCAGTTACCGGGACAGGGTTGAAAAACTGTTTTTT
-,TRBJ2-4,-,TRBV9,CASSVGGLGMKRDIQYF,TGTGCCAGCAGCGTAGGGGGGCTAGGGATGAAAAGAGACATTCAGTACTTC
TRBD2,TRBJ2-7,once,TRBV7-2,CASSLVPAGFSYEQYF,TGTGCCAGCAGCTTAGTTCCAGCGGGATTCTCCTACGAGCAGTACTTC
-,TRBJ2-3,-,TRBV5-1,CASSLTGSSTDTQYF,TGCGCCAGCAGCTTGACAGGGTCAAGCACAGATACGCAGTATTTT
-,TRBJ2-7,-,TRBV19,CASSINLKAHEQYF,TGTGCCAGTAGTATTAATTTGAAAGCTCACGAGCAGTACTTC
-,TRBJ2-5,-,TRBV5-1,CASSSSGDQETQYF,TGCGCCAGCAGCTCGTCGGGGGACCAAGAGACCCAGTACTTC
-,TRBJ2-1,-,TRBV7-2,CASSLSDTEKFF,TGTGCCAGCAGCTTGTCGGACACAGAGAAGTTCTTC
-,TRBJ2-2,-,TRBV6-4,CASSESGLNTGELFF,TGTGCCAGCAGTGAGAGCGGACTAAACACCGGGGAGCTGTTTTTT
TRBD2,TRBJ2-1,-,TRBV28,CASSLPGGGVYEQFF,TGTGCCAGCAGTTTACCGGGAGGGGGGGTTTATGAGCAGTTCTTC
TRBD1,TRBJ2-7,-,TRBV27,CASSFTGQGSYEQYF,TGTGCCAGCAGTTTCACGGGACAGGGCAGCTACGAGCAGTACTTC
TRBD1,TRBJ2-3,-,TRBV7-3,CASSSRDRGSTQYF,TGTGCCAGCAGCTCTCGGGACAGGGGGAGTACGCAGTATTTT